This is a list of T cell receptor beta chains from one sample in a study of T-cell memory formation after mild COVID-19. TCRdb reprocessed the 5' RACE reads with MiXCR, giving one entry per CDR3 protein. The sample records approximately 570,000 distinct CDR3 sequences, more than 15% being singletons. Source material: PBMCs or a T cell subset sorted from them (not recorded which). The source is an adult woman who had mild COVID-19 (a few samples of this study predate the infection). Cell type and time point are not known. CDR3s include the opening cysteine and the closing phenylalanine or tryptophan. D genes are given only for firm matches. For some rows the clone size is stated as once, few or many, or as a class when expanded; others skip it.

CDR3aa: CATGQGVTGELFF; CDR3nt: TGTGCCACCGGACAGGGGGTGACCGGGGAGCTGTTTTTT; j_gene: TRBJ2-2; d_gene: TRBD1; abundance: -; v_gene: TRBV7-6
CDR3aa: CASSLAFAEGEQFF; CDR3nt: TGCGCCAGCAGCTTGGCCTTTGCAGAAGGTGAGCAGTTCTTC; j_gene: TRBJ2-1; d_gene: -; abundance: few; v_gene: TRBV5-1
CDR3aa: CASTGRETGEQYF; CDR3nt: TGTGCCAGTACCGGACGGGAAACCGGGGAGCAGTACTTC; j_gene: TRBJ2-7; d_gene: -; abundance: -; v_gene: TRBV19
CDR3aa: CATGDPYEQYF; CDR3nt: TGTGCCACCGGGGATCCGTACGAGCAGTACTTC; j_gene: TRBJ2-7; d_gene: -; abundance: -; v_gene: TRBV6-2/TRBV6-3
CDR3aa: CASSSREAQGTGELFF; CDR3nt: TGTGCCAGCAGCTCACGGGAGGCCCAAGGAACCGGGGAGCTGTTTTTT; j_gene: TRBJ2-2; d_gene: TRBD2; abundance: few; v_gene: TRBV7-9
CDR3aa: CASSRTGGETQYF; CDR3nt: TGCGCCAGCAGCAGGACAGGGGGCGAGACCCAGTACTTC; j_gene: TRBJ2-5; d_gene: TRBD1; abundance: many; v_gene: TRBV5-1
CDR3aa: CATSDFSESYGYTF; CDR3nt: TGTGCCACCAGTGATTTCTCCGAGAGCTATGGCTACACCTTC; j_gene: TRBJ1-2; d_gene: -; abundance: few; v_gene: TRBV24-1
CDR3aa: CASSPLTSGGTYEQYF; CDR3nt: TGTGCCAGCAGTCCCCTGACTAGCGGGGGGACCTACGAGCAGTACTTC; j_gene: TRBJ2-7; d_gene: TRBD2; abundance: -; v_gene: TRBV6-2/TRBV6-3
CDR3aa: CASSSGGAWYEQYF; CDR3nt: TGTGCCAGCAGCTCAGGGGGGGCCTGGTACGAGCAGTACTTC; j_gene: TRBJ2-7; d_gene: -; abundance: few; v_gene: TRBV7-2
CDR3aa: CASSEREQLRQFF; CDR3nt: TGTGCCAGCAGCGAGCGTGAGCAACTGAGGCAGTTCTTC; j_gene: TRBJ2-1; d_gene: -; abundance: few; v_gene: TRBV9
CDR3aa: CASRPRQGQGDTQYF; CDR3nt: TGTGCCAGCAGACCGAGACAGGGCCAAGGAGATACGCAGTATTTT; j_gene: TRBJ2-3; d_gene: TRBD1; abundance: few; v_gene: TRBV6-6